Below, 29 T cell receptor beta chains from the same sample are listed, as sequenced in a study of cytomegalovirus exposure and HLA in healthy donors. The PCR was carried out with 60 Vbeta primers and 13 Jbeta primers. Using immunoSEQ multiplex PCR, the repertoire was profiled, and TCRdb retains in-frame clones only, with some absent. Altogether around 250,000 clones are present, around 90% being singletons, with the ten largest covering 1.7%. The sample taken for sequencing was PBMCs. These receptor sequences come from a girl aged 2-10 years in good health and CMV-seronegative.

V gene TRBV6-5 combines with J gene TRBJ1-2; tentatively, D is TRBD1 (5 bases). The CDR3 contains 15 residues. Trimming took 6 bases from V and 4 from J, leaving 18 bases between them. The V gene's germline CDR1 is MNHEY and CDR2 SVGAGI. In DNA, the CDR3 is TGTGCCAGCAGCCAAAGCGGCGGGACGGTCTATGGCTACACCTTC. Encoded protein: CASSQSGGTVYGYTF.

This chain links TRBV30 with TRBJ2-1; 10 bases map to TRBD2. Germline V gene lookup returns CDR1 GTSNPN and CDR2 SVGIG (reference sequence). This CDR3 is 15 amino acids long. Unmatched junction bases numbered 1, after V lost 2 bases and J lost 0 bases. The CDR3 sequence: CAWSKREGSYNEQFF. CDR3 coding DNA: TGTGCCTGGAGTAAGCGGGAGGGCTCCTACAATGAGCAGTTCTTC.

This clone was recorded a few times. J is TRBJ2-1 and V is TRBV11-3; 10 bases are shared with TRBD2. The CDR3 runs to 15 residues. CDR1 and CDR2 from the germline V gene are SGHNT and YENEEA. V dropped 5 bases and J dropped 4; count of bases not matched to a gene: 5. The CDR3 protein is CASSPLAGQYNEQFF. For the CDR3, the DNA is TGTGCCAGCAGCCCACTAGCGGGACAATACAATGAGCAGTTCTTC.

The J gene is TRBJ2-5, the V gene TRBV7-2, with D possibly matching TRBD2 (5 bases). The CDR3 has 14 amino acids. The V end lost 7 bases, the J end lost 5 bases, and 17 bases lay between the germline ends. Germline CDR1 is SGHTA and CDR2 is FQGNSA. CDR3 sequence reads: CASNPGERWETQYF. In nucleotides, the CDR3 is TGTGCCAGCAACCCTGGTGAGCGGTGGGAGACCCAGTACTTC.

The gene calls are TRBV29-1 and TRBJ2-5; 12 positions agree with TRBD2. Trimming cost V 7 bases and J 5 bases; bases outside gene matches: 5. Germline-derived CDR1 and CDR2 are SQVTM and ANQGSEA. The CDR3 has 13 residues. The CDR3, as DNA: TGCAGCGCATCCGGGACTAGCGGGGAGACCCAGTACTTC. This gives the protein CSASGTSGETQYF.

V is TRBV11-2 and J is TRBJ1-3, with TRBD1 as a possible D gene (5 bases). The CDR3 has 17 residues. Germline V gene data show CDR1 as SGHAT and CDR2 as FQNNGV. The germline V and J ends were trimmed by 0 bases and 0 bases, with 12 bases remaining between them. The CDR3 sequence is CASSLDLGHFSGNTIYF. The CDR3 bases are TGTGCCAGCAGCTTAGATCTGGGGCACTTCTCTGGAAACACCATATATTTT.

In this sample, this clone turned up once. The chain recombines TRBV29-1 with TRBJ2-1; TRBD1 agrees at 10 bases. From germline, CDR1 is SQVTM and CDR2 ANQGSEA. The CDR3 is made up of 15 amino acids. J lost 3 bases, V lost 3 bases, and 5 bases had no gene match. The CDR3 coding sequence is TGCAGCGTTGAGGGGACAGGGGTGCTCTACAATGAGCAGTTCTTC. The encoded protein is CSVEGTGVLYNEQFF.

The chain recombines TRBV19 with TRBJ1-5, with D maybe TRBD1 (6 bases). CDR1 and CDR2 (germline): LNHDA, SQIVND (reference sequence). V lost 5 bases to trimming and J lost 3 bases, with 11 bases between them. The CDR3 has 14 amino acids. CDR3: CASSLTGHNQPQHF. The CDR3 DNA follows: TGTGCCAGTAGTCTCACAGGGCACAATCAGCCCCAGCATTTT.

This chain joins TRBV18 and TRBJ1-2, with TRBD1 matching 8 bases. This CDR3 has 15 amino acids. Looked up from germline, CDR1 is KGHSH and CDR2 is LQKENI. The trim removed 3 bases at V and 4 bases at J, leaving 7 bases unmatched. In nucleotides, the CDR3 is TGTGCCAGCTCACCGGACAGGGAAGTTGTCTATGGCTACACCTTC. Protein: CASSPDREVVYGYTF.

The chain employs TRBV28 and TRBJ2-6, with 7 nucleotides matching TRBD1. This CDR3 contains 17 residues. CDR1 and CDR2 from the germline V gene are MDHEN and SYDVKM. J gave up 0 bases and V 6 bases, and 8 bases lay outside the gene matches. The CDR3 nucleotides read TGTGCCAGCAGACGTTGGACAGGCAGCTCTGGGGCCAACGTCCTGACTTTC. Its translation is CASRRWTGSSGANVLTF.

The genes are TRBV15 and TRBJ2-1; D might be TRBD2 (5 bases). The germline V and J ends were trimmed by 0 bases and 3 bases, with 15 bases remaining between them. Germline loops: CDR1 LNHNV, CDR2 YYDKDF (reference sequence). CDR3 length: 17 amino acids. CDR3 in amino acids: CATSRETLAGRYNEQFF. In DNA form, the CDR3 reads TGTGCCACCAGCAGAGAGACCTTGGCGGGCCGCTACAATGAGCAGTTCTTC. Complete variable domain (other parts from reference TRBV15 and TRBJ2-1): DAMVIQNPRYQVTQFGKPVTLSCSQTLNHNVMYWYQQKSSQAPKLLFHYYDKDFNNEADTPDNFQSRRPNTSFCFLDIRSPGLGDTAMYLCATSRETLAGRYNEQFFGPGTRLTVL.

This clone was detected a few times. The gene calls are TRBV6-5 and TRBJ1-5, with D uncertain. The germline V gene has CDR1 MNHEY and CDR2 SVGAGI. The V end was cut by 6 bases, the J end by 4 bases, with 13 bases between. This CDR3 spans 14 amino acids. CDR3 amino acids: CASRVRDGNQPQHF. CDR3 nucleotides: TGTGCCAGCAGGGTACGGGATGGAAATCAGCCCCAGCATTTT.

The J gene is TRBJ2-7, the V gene TRBV19; TRBD1 is a possible D gene (6 bases). Per germline, CDR1 LNHDA and CDR2 SQIVND (reference sequence). Trimming took off 10 bases at V and 0 bases at J, with 16 bases between the two ends. This CDR3 spans 14 amino acids. The CDR3 here is CATSPGQSSYEQYF. CDR3 DNA sequence: TGTGCCACCTCTCCGGGACAATCCTCCTACGAGCAGTACTTC.

V usage is TRBV30 and J usage is TRBJ1-3; the D is unclear. V lost 3 bases, J lost 1 base, and 7 bases lay in between. Looked up from germline, CDR1 is GTSNPN and CDR2 is SVGIG (reference sequence). This CDR3 spans 13 amino acids. CDR3 DNA sequence: TGTGCCTGGAGCGAGGGATCTGGAAACACCATATATTTT. Translating gives CAWSEGSGNTIYF.

A single count supports this clone. The chain is built from TRBV19 and TRBJ1-4; maybe TRBD1 (5 bases). The CDR3 is 15 residues long. V lost 4 bases, J lost 6 bases, and 15 bases lay in between. Per germline, CDR1 LNHDA and CDR2 SQIVND (reference sequence). CDR3 sequence: CASSTGDYGDEKLFF. As DNA, the CDR3 is TGTGCCAGTAGTACTGGGGACTATGGGGATGAAAAACTGTTTTTT.

J is TRBJ1-1 and V is TRBV4-1; D is undetermined. V gave up 1 base and J gave up 4 bases, with 7 bases separating them. Germline values: CDR1 MGHRA, CDR2 YSYEKL. The CDR3 loop spans 13 amino acids. CDR3 in amino acids: CASSQGRSTEAFF. CDR3 nucleotides: TGCGCCAGCAGCCAAGGGAGGTCCACTGAAGCTTTCTTT.

The chain links TRBV5-8 to TRBJ2-5; no firm D call. The germline V gene encodes CDR1 SGHTS and CDR2 YDEGEE. CDR3 length: 13 amino acids. Trimming took off 2 bases at V and 5 bases at J, with 10 bases between the two ends. The chain's CDR3 is CASSLIVVETQYF. The CDR3 bases are TGTGCCAGCAGCTTAATTGTAGTCGAGACCCAGTACTTC.

The chain recombines TRBV6-5 with TRBJ1-1, with D perhaps matching TRBD1 (6 bases). The CDR3 is made up of 13 amino acids. CDR1 and CDR2 (germline): MNHEY, SVGAGI. Trimming removed 3 bases at V and 3 bases at J, with 8 bases between. The CDR3 DNA reads TGTGCCAGCAGTTATGCAGGGGACACTGAAGCTTTCTTT. Its protein is CASSYAGDTEAFF.

The chain joins TRBV29-1 to TRBJ2-1, with no clear D. Per the germline V gene, CDR1 is SQVTM and CDR2 is ANQGSEA. The CDR3 is 11 residues long. V dropped 6 bases and J dropped 5 bases, with 8 bases sitting between them. The CDR3, as DNA: TGCAGCGTGTACACCCACAATGAGCAGTTCTTC. It translates to CSVYTHNEQFF.

The J gene is TRBJ1-2, the V gene TRBV6-5, with 8 positions matching TRBD1. This CDR3 is 14 amino acids long. Germline lookup yields CDR1 MNHEY and CDR2 SVGAGI. J gave up 7 bases and V 0 bases, and 4 bases lay outside the gene matches. Here the CDR3 reads CASSYSDRAGGYTF. The CDR3 bases are TGTGCCAGCAGTTACTCGGACAGGGCCGGTGGCTACACCTTC.

This chain joins TRBV6-6 and TRBJ2-7; D may be TRBD1 (5 bases). The CDR3 consists of 14 residues. CDR1 and CDR2 (germline): MNHNY, SVGAGI (reference sequence). Trimming removed 2 bases at V and 2 bases at J, with 10 bases between. CDR3 amino acids: CASSYPDRPYEQYF. The DNA of the CDR3 is TGTGCCAGCAGTTACCCTGACAGACCCTACGAGCAGTACTTC.

CDR3 nucleotide sequence: TGCGCCAGCAGCCCTGGACATTCTAGCACAGATACGCAGTATTTT. It yields the protein CASSPGHSSTDTQYF. The V gene is TRBV4-1, the J gene TRBJ2-3; TRBD1 is a possible D gene (5 bases). This CDR3 is built from 15 residues. The V gene lost 4 bases and the J gene lost 0 bases, with 11 bases spanning the gap. The germline gives CDR1 MGHRA, CDR2 YSYEKL.

This chain joins TRBV5-6 and TRBJ1-1, with a weak D call TRBD1 (5 bases). The germline V gene encodes CDR1 SGHDT and CDR2 YYEEEE. V was cut by 4 bases and J by 4 bases, with 8 bases left in between. The CDR3 contains 12 residues. This CDR3 reads CASSAGSTEAFF. The CDR3 bases are TGTGCCAGCAGCGCAGGGTCCACTGAAGCTTTCTTT. The full variable domain, in which reference TRBV5-6 and TRBJ1-1 provide the parts outside the CDR3, is DAGVTQSPTHLIKTRGQQVTLRCSPKSGHDTVSWYQQALGQGPQFIFQYYEEEERQRGNFPDRFSGHQFPNYSSELNVNALLLGDSALYLCASSAGSTEAFFGQGTRLTVV.

This chain connects TRBV2 to TRBJ1-2; D is unclear. V lost 10 bases, J lost 7 bases, and 10 bases lay in between. Germline lookup yields CDR1 SNHLY and CDR2 FYNNEI. This CDR3 comprises 10 residues. In nucleotides, the CDR3 is TGTGCCATTGCTCCCGGTGGCTACACCTTC. Translating gives CAIAPGGYTF.

This clone was recorded only once. The CDR3 is CAVSQGNGYTF. CDR3 bases: TGTGCCGTCTCGCAGGGGAATGGCTACACCTTC. The V gene is TRBV6-1, the J gene TRBJ1-2; D is possibly TRBD1 (6 bases). Germline assignment: CDR1 MNHNS and CDR2 SASEGT. The V and J ends lost 11 bases and 6 bases respectively, with 13 bases between them. The CDR3 consists of 11 residues.

This chain uses TRBV27 with TRBJ2-3; the match to TRBD2 covers 7 bases. Germline trimming cut 8 bases from V and 4 bases from J; bases unmatched to any gene: 12. This CDR3 is built from 15 residues. Germline V gives CDR1 MNHEY, CDR2 SMNVEV (reference sequence). The CDR3 region has the DNA TGTGCCAGCTGGACTGGGAGGGCCTCCGCAGATACGCAGTATTTT. As protein: CASWTGRASADTQYF.

The chain links TRBV7-2 to TRBJ2-4, with D hard to call. Germline loops: CDR1 SGHTA, CDR2 FQGNSA. The length of the CDR3 is 13 residues. Trimming shortened V by 1 base and J by 7 bases, and 8 bases separated the two germline ends. The CDR3 reads CASSLVAVNIQYF. The CDR3 coding sequence is TGTGCCAGCAGCTTAGTGGCAGTGAACATTCAGTACTTC.

The chain links TRBV30 to TRBJ1-1; 7 bases map to TRBD1. The CDR3 covers 16 residues. Per the germline V gene, CDR1 is GTSNPN and CDR2 is SVGIG (reference sequence). The trim removed 4 bases at V and 0 bases at J, leaving 11 bases unmatched. The CDR3 is CAWIEYHGTVNTEAFF. The CDR3 bases are TGTGCCTGGATTGAGTACCACGGGACAGTGAACACTGAAGCTTTCTTT.

This sequence joins TRBV18 and TRBJ1-1; D unresolved. In germline, CDR1 is KGHSH, CDR2 LQKENI. V shed 3 bases and J shed 3 bases, with 8 bases lying between them. The CDR3 spans 13 residues. The CDR3 reads CASSPSRDTEAFF. The CDR3 region has the DNA TGTGCCAGCTCACCCTCCCGGGACACTGAAGCTTTCTTT.